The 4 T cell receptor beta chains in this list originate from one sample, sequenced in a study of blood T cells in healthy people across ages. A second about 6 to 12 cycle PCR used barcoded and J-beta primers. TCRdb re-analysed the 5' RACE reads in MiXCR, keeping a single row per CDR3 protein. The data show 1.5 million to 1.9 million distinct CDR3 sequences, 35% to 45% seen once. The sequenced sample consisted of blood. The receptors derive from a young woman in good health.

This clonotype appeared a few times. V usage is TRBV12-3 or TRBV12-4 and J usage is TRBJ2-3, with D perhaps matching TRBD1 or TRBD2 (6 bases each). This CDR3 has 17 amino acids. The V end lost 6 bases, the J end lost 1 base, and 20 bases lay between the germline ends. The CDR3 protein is CASSHLGARGGTDTQYF. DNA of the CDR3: TGTGCCAGCAGCCATCTGGGGGCGCGCGGGGGCACAGATACGCAGTATTTT.

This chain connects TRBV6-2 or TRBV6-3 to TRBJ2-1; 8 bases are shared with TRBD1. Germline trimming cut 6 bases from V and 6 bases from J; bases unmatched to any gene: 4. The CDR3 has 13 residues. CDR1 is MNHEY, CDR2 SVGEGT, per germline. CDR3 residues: CASRGTGSNEQFF. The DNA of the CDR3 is TGTGCCAGCAGAGGGACAGGTTCCAATGAGCAGTTCTTC.

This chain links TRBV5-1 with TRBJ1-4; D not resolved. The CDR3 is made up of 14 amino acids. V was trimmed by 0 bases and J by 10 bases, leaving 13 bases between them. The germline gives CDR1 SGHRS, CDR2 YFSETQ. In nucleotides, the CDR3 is TGCGCCAGCAGCTTGGCCCGGGCAGAAGGAAAACTGTTTTTT. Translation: CASSLARAEGKLFF.

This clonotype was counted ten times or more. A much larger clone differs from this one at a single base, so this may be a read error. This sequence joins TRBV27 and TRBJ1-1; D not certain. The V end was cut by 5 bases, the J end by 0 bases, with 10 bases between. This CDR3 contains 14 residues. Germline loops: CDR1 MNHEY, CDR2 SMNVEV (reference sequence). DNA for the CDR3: TGTGCCAGCAGTGGGAGAGGAATGAACACTGAAGCTTTCTTT. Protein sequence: CASSGRGMNTEAFF.